These 8 T cell receptor beta chains share one sample of origin, sequenced in a study of blood T cell repertoires in COVID-19. Assay used: immunoSEQ multiplex PCR; TCRdb lists only in-frame clones, some missing. Of fewer than 350,000 clones in the sample, around 85% are singletons; the top ten hold around 2.5%. What was sequenced was PBMCs or T cells enriched from blood (not recorded which). The receptors come from a woman between 50 and 59 years old who had recovered from COVID-19.

This clone appeared a single time. The gene calls are TRBV7-3 and TRBJ2-3; 8 bases match TRBD2. The CDR3 runs 15 residues. Germline V gene data show CDR1 as SGHTA and CDR2 as FQGTGA. J was trimmed by 5 bases and V by 1 base; bases with no gene match: 5. The CDR3 loop reads CASSLIEAGEDTQYF. CDR3 DNA: TGTGCCAGCAGCTTAATTGAAGCGGGGGAAGATACGCAGTATTTT.

This clone was counted a single time. The V and J genes are TRBV2 and TRBJ2-7; the match to TRBD1 covers 11 bases. CDR1 is SNHLY, CDR2 FYNNEI, per germline. The CDR3 is made up of 14 amino acids. J was trimmed by 3 bases and V by 6 bases; bases with no gene match: 4. CDR3 sequence reads: CASSVDRGLYEQYF. Here the CDR3 DNA reads TGTGCCAGCAGCGTGGACAGGGGGCTCTACGAGCAGTACTTC. The whole variable domain, remainder taken from reference TRBV2 and TRBJ2-7, is EPEVTQTPSHQVTQMGQEVILRCVPISNHLYFYWYRQILGQKVEFLVSFYNNEISEKSEIFDDQFSVERPDGSNFTLKIRSTKLEDSAMYFCASSVDRGLYEQYFGPGTRLTVT.

The chain employs TRBV28 and TRBJ2-5; a weak D match, TRBD2 (7 bases). Trimming removed 6 bases at V and 4 bases at J, with 24 bases between. The CDR3 sequence is 17 residues long. Per germline, CDR1 MDHEN and CDR2 SYDVKM. This CDR3 is CASSLRRGGLLGETQYF. Written as DNA, the CDR3 is TGTGCCAGCAGCCTTAGGAGGGGGGGCCTTTTGGGAGAGACCCAGTACTTC.

This clone was found once. The chain carries TRBV2 and TRBJ1-2; 7 bases align to TRBD1. Per the germline V gene, CDR1 is SNHLY and CDR2 is FYNNEI. J was trimmed by 6 bases and V by 4 bases; bases with no gene match: 8. CDR3 length equals 14 residues. The CDR3 loop is CASSVWRGQDGYTF. CDR3 DNA: TGTGCCAGCAGTGTTTGGAGGGGGCAGGATGGCTACACCTTC.

The rearrangement uses TRBV10-2 and TRBJ2-2; a possible D gene is TRBD1 (5 bases). The CDR3 contains 16 residues. The germline V gene has CDR1 WSHSY and CDR2 SAAADI. The V end lost 2 bases, the J end lost 0 bases, and 10 bases lay between the germline ends. This chain's CDR3 is CASSEVGATNTGELFF. CDR3 coding DNA: TGCGCCAGCAGTGAGGTTGGGGCTACGAACACCGGGGAGCTGTTTTTT.

This chain joins TRBV11-2 and TRBJ2-1; 9 bases align to TRBD1. CDR1 and CDR2 (germline): SGHAT, FQNNGV. The CDR3 covers 14 residues. V dropped 6 bases and J dropped 4; count of bases not matched to a gene: 4. In nucleotides, the CDR3 is TGTGCCAGCAGAGCGGGACAGGGTTACAATGAGCAGTTCTTC. Translated: CASRAGQGYNEQFF.

The chain joins TRBV5-1 to TRBJ1-6, with a tentative D call TRBD1 (5 bases). Germline-derived CDR1 and CDR2 are SGHRS and YFSETQ. The V gene lost 4 bases and the J gene lost 7 bases, with 12 bases spanning the gap. CDR3 length: 14 residues. CDR3 nucleotides: TGCGCCAGCAGCCCGGGGGACGGAAATTCACCCCTCCACTTT. Translated: CASSPGDGNSPLHF. The full variable domain, with the rest looked up from reference TRBV5-1 and TRBJ1-6, is KAGVTQTPRYLIKTRGQQVTLSCSPISGHRSVSWYQQTPGQGLQFLFEYFSETQRNKGNFPGRFSGRQFSNSRSEMNVSTLELGDSALYLCASSPGDGNSPLHFGNGTRLTVT.

CDR3 loop: CASSLQGRYNSPLHF. CDR3 DNA: TGTGCCAGCAGTCTTCAGGGGCGCTATAATTCACCCCTCCACTTT. The chain employs TRBV6-5 and TRBJ1-6, with D possibly being TRBD1 (6 bases). V lost 5 bases and J lost 3, with 11 bases in between. This CDR3 is built from 15 residues. Germline assignment: CDR1 MNHEY and CDR2 SVGAGI.